This note documents a single T cell receptor (beta chain) sequence. J was trimmed by 2 bases and V by 5 bases; bases with no gene match: 7. CDR3 size: 15 residues. From germline, CDR1 is SGHTA and CDR2 FQGNSA. The sample belongs to a study of blood T cell repertoires in COVID-19. Study background: Acute and convalescent COVID-19 samples came from the United States, Italy and Spain. PBMCs, B-cell-depleted T cells, or T cells provided the cDNA or gDNA that made up the material.

How the authors handled the data: Estimation of nucleated cell counts was performed using reference gene primer amplification. Only in-frame clones appear in the TCRdb table, and some are missing; sequencing was by immunoSEQ multiplex PCR. The D gene and trimming were derived from the DNA, and the V and J assignments and clone size from that table. The table lists roughly 260,000 clones, 82% of them singletons, with 4.5% to 6% in the top ten. Sequenced sample: peripheral blood. This chain joins TRBV7-2 and TRBJ1-2; the match to TRBD1 covers 8 bases. This clonotype originated in a woman over 75 with active or convalescent COVID-19. CDR3 amino acids: CASSIGQGNNYGYTF. In DNA form, the CDR3 reads TGTGCCAGCAGCATTGGACAGGGTAACAACTATGGCTACACCTTC.